The sequence of this T cell receptor (beta chain) was determined in a study of T-cell reconstitution after alpha-beta-depleted transplantation in children. Study observations and caveats: Expanded graft clones numbering several hundred reportedly gave rise to alpha-beta T cells about two months after transplant. Recipient T cells and thymic progenitors that survived were the source of the high TCRbeta diversity seen at day 60 in some patients. Newly made T cells mostly supplied T-cell counts and diversity one year after transplant.

Details on this clonotype: Its antigen is as yet unknown.

Library preparation (for TCRbeta) was performed with unique molecular identifiers. Using its own MiXCR run on the PCR reads, TCRdb lists one record per CDR3 protein. The sample includes hundreds of thousands of distinct CDR3 sequences, 20% to 30% seen only once; the top ten take 2% to 3%. Trimming took 4 bases from V and 1 from J; bases not matched to a gene: 13. Germline CDR1 is LNHNV and CDR2 is YYDKDF (reference sequence). This CDR3 spans 18 amino acids. The V call is TRBV15, the J call TRBJ2-1; TRBD2 matches at 7 bases. This sequence was found in a girl under 10 years old with Fanconi anemia, due to receive a stem cell transplant. Sequencing was performed on PBMCs, taken before TCRalphabeta/CD19-depleted stem cell transplant. The CDR3 DNA follows: TGTGCCACCAGCAAAGGGGTCTTAGCGGGTTTTTCCTACAATGAGCAGTTCTTC. It codes for CATSKGVLAGFSYNEQFF. The full variable domain, in which reference TRBV15 and TRBJ2-1 provide the parts outside the CDR3, is DAMVIQNPRYQVTQFGKPVTLSCSQTLNHNVMYWYQQKSSQAPKLLFHYYDKDFNNEADTPDNFQSRRPNTSFCFLDIRSPGLGDTAMYLCATSKGVLAGFSYNEQFFGPGTRLTVL.